This is a list of T cell receptor beta chains from one sample in a study of T cells after yellow fever vaccination. TCRdb fed the 5' RACE reads into MiXCR, producing one record per CDR3 protein. Of roughly 150,000 distinct CDR3 sequences detected, 6.5% to 8.5% appear once; the ten largest clones hold more than 2%. This material consisted of CD4+ T cells sorted from PBMCs, taken 5 to 6 days after the first yellow fever vaccination. These receptors all come from a man aged 18 to 30 who received the YFV17D yellow fever vaccine. Each CDR3 is given with its conserved first and last residue. The order of the fields is V gene, clone size, J gene, D gene, CDR3 protein, CDR3 DNA. D genes are given only for firm matches. Some rows have no size entry. The others give once, few or many, or a class for an expanded clone.

TRBV11-1	many	TRBJ2-2	TRBD2	CASSFSGGTGELFF	TGTGCCAGCAGCTTTTCGGGGGGCACCGGGGAGCTGTTTTTT
TRBV7-9	NA	TRBJ2-6	NA	CASSPARGAGANVLTF	TGTGCCAGCAGCCCTGCCCGGGGCGCTGGGGCCAACGTCCTGACTTTC
TRBV4-2	NA	TRBJ2-2	NA	CASSQLKSRGVGRANTGELFF	TGTGCCAGCAGCCAACTAAAAAGCAGGGGCGTGGGCCGCGCGAACACCGGGGAGCTGTTTTTT
TRBV5-1	many	TRBJ2-5	NA	CASSWTTKETQYF	TGCGCCAGCAGCTGGACTACAAAAGAGACCCAGTACTTC
TRBV28	few	TRBJ2-2	NA	CASLSTGTPGELFF	TGTGCCAGCCTTTCGACAGGAACGCCCGGGGAGCTGTTTTTT
TRBV10-2	NA	TRBJ1-2	NA	CALGGDYGYTF	TGCGCCCTGGGGGGGGACTATGGCTACACCTTC
TRBV20-1	many	TRBJ2-1	TRBD2	CSPWPAGGTNEQFF	TGCAGTCCCTGGCCTGCGGGGGGGACCAATGAGCAGTTCTTC
TRBV3-1	NA	TRBJ2-5	TRBD2	CASSSTSDTETQYF	TGTGCCAGCAGTTCAACTAGCGACACGGAGACCCAGTACTTC
TRBV5-1	few	TRBJ1-1	NA	CASSSNWGMNTEAFF	TGCGCCAGCAGCTCTAACTGGGGAATGAACACTGAAGCTTTCTTT
TRBV6-5	many	TRBJ2-7	NA	CASRAQGAGGEQYF	TGTGCCAGCAGGGCACAGGGGGCGGGGGGCGAGCAGTACTTC
TRBV5-4	many	TRBJ2-5	NA	CASSLALSKETQYF	TGTGCCAGCAGCTTGGCCCTTAGCAAGGAGACCCAGTACTTC
TRBV3-1	NA	TRBJ1-1	NA	CASRRQGVTEAFF	TGTGCCAGCAGGAGGCAGGGAGTCACTGAAGCTTTCTTT
TRBV11-2	many	TRBJ2-3	TRBD2	CASSLVAGGPGDTQYF	TGTGCCAGCAGCCTCGTTGCGGGGGGGCCGGGGGATACGCAGTATTTT
TRBV6-2/TRBV6-3	many	TRBJ1-2	NA	CASTDSGQFYGYTF	TGTGCCAGCACCGATTCTGGACAGTTCTATGGCTACACCTTC
TRBV5-1	NA	TRBJ2-5	TRBD2	CASSLEAGRAETQYF	TGCGCCAGCAGCTTGGAGGCGGGGAGGGCGGAGACCCAGTACTTC
TRBV5-1	few	TRBJ2-1	NA	CASSLARGHNEQFF	TGCGCCAGCAGCTTGGCCAGGGGCCACAATGAGCAGTTCTTC
TRBV7-6	few	TRBJ2-5	NA	CASSSIRSAVETQYF	TGTGCCAGCAGCTCTATAAGGTCGGCTGTGGAGACCCAGTACTTC
TRBV19	NA	TRBJ2-3	NA	CASSRRGGVDTQYF	TGTGCCAGTAGCAGGAGAGGGGGAGTAGATACGCAGTATTTT
TRBV12-3/TRBV12-4	many	TRBJ1-5	NA	CASRDTGNQPQHF	TGTGCCAGCAGAGACACAGGGAATCAGCCCCAGCATTTT
TRBV20-1	NA	TRBJ2-7	NA	CSAFPVSRASYEQYF	TGCAGTGCTTTCCCCGTAAGCAGAGCTTCCTACGAGCAGTACTTC
TRBV9	many	TRBJ2-3	TRBD2	CASSVEALAGVTDTQYF	TGTGCCAGCAGCGTAGAAGCCCTAGCGGGAGTCACAGATACGCAGTATTTT
TRBV7-2	many	TRBJ1-6	NA	CASSGLYNSPLHF	TGTGCCAGCAGCGGCCTCTATAATTCACCCCTCCACTTT
TRBV18	many	TRBJ1-1	NA	CASSPTNGVTEAFF	TGTGCCAGCTCACCGACTAATGGAGTAACTGAAGCTTTCTTT
TRBV18	NA	TRBJ2-3	NA	CASSPPAISLLRYF	TGTGCCAGCTCACCACCGGCGATCTCCCTCCTCAGGTATTTT
TRBV20-1	many	TRBJ2-3	TRBD2	CSASNGGAGDTQYF	TGCAGTGCCTCAAACGGGGGGGCGGGAGATACGCAGTATTTT
TRBV3-1	NA	TRBJ1-2	TRBD1	CASKDRVNYGYTF	TGTGCCAGCAAGGACAGGGTGAACTATGGCTACACCTTC
TRBV18	many	TRBJ1-5	TRBD1	CASSTGGTGVNQPQHF	TGTGCCAGCAGCACCGGAGGGACAGGAGTAAATCAGCCCCAGCATTTT
TRBV12-3/TRBV12-4	few	TRBJ1-4	NA	CASNLVLGRNEKLFF	TGTGCCAGCAACCTCGTTTTGGGCAGAAATGAAAAACTGTTTTTT
TRBV3-1	NA	TRBJ2-7	NA	CASSPVRTAVTYEQYF	TGTGCCAGCAGCCCAGTTCGGACCGCTGTCACCTACGAGCAGTACTTC
TRBV20-1	many	TRBJ1-1	NA	CSARDAGAGNTEAFF	TGCAGTGCTAGAGATGCGGGGGCTGGGAACACTGAAGCTTTCTTT
TRBV20-1	NA	TRBJ2-3	TRBD2	CSARISGEDTDTQYF	TGCAGTGCTAGGATTAGCGGGGAAGACACAGATACGCAGTATTTT
TRBV7-2	few	TRBJ1-4	NA	CASSEGVANEKLFF	TGTGCCAGCAGCGAGGGGGTGGCTAATGAAAAACTGTTTTTT
TRBV6-1	NA	TRBJ1-2	TRBD1	CASSRRDRDGYTF	TGTGCCAGCAGTCGCCGGGACAGGGATGGCTACACCTTC
TRBV19	NA	TRBJ2-2	NA	CASTKRYGGTGELFF	TGTGCCAGTACCAAGAGGTATGGTGGCACCGGGGAGCTGTTTTTT
TRBV5-4	NA	TRBJ2-2	NA	CASSRDFGYTGELFF	TGTGCCAGCAGCCGGGACTTTGGTTACACCGGGGAGCTGTTTTTT
TRBV25-1	few	TRBJ2-5	TRBD2	CASKLAGGETQYF	TGTGCCAGCAAACTAGCGGGGGGTGAGACCCAGTACTTC
TRBV24-1	many	TRBJ2-1	NA	CATSDSRGGSYNEQFF	TGTGCCACCAGTGATTCGCGGGGCGGCTCCTACAATGAGCAGTTCTTC
TRBV2	many	TRBJ1-6	TRBD1	CASGTDRGPSPLHF	TGTGCCAGCGGGACGGACAGGGGGCCTTCACCCCTCCACTTT
TRBV27	NA	TRBJ1-6	TRBD1	CASSLLGRGRPNYNSPLHF	TGTGCCAGCAGTTTATTGGGCAGGGGGCGTCCAAACTATAATTCACCCCTCCACTTT
TRBV20-1	few	TRBJ2-1	NA	CSARPMDYLNEQFF	TGCAGTGCTAGACCCATGGACTACCTTAATGAGCAGTTCTTC
TRBV9	many	TRBJ1-3	NA	CASSVDDRRDTIYF	TGTGCCAGCAGCGTAGATGACCGCCGGGACACCATATATTTT
TRBV9	many	TRBJ2-1	NA	CASSEGGTYYNEQFF	TGTGCCAGCAGCGAAGGGGGAACCTACTACAATGAGCAGTTCTTC
TRBV6-1	many	TRBJ1-4	NA	CASRRFTGPNEKLFF	TGTGCCAGCAGACGGTTCACAGGACCCAATGAAAAACTGTTTTTT
TRBV7-6	many	TRBJ2-1	TRBD2	CASSFARLAGGIEQFF	TGTGCCAGCAGCTTCGCCCGGCTAGCGGGGGGAATTGAGCAGTTCTTC
TRBV29-1	many	TRBJ2-3	TRBD2	CSVAGLAGGRTDTQYF	TGCAGCGTCGCCGGTCTAGCGGGGGGGCGCACAGATACGCAGTATTTT
TRBV5-1	NA	TRBJ1-1	NA	CATRMWGDTEAFF	TGCGCCACCCGCATGTGGGGGGACACTGAAGCTTTCTTT
TRBV10-3	many	TRBJ2-3	TRBD2	CAISESVTSGGNTDTQYF	TGTGCCATCAGTGAGTCTGTGACTAGCGGGGGGAACACAGATACGCAGTATTTT
TRBV7-8	many	TRBJ2-1	NA	CASSGGQSGSNEQFF	TGTGCCAGCAGCGGAGGACAGAGTGGGTCCAATGAGCAGTTCTTC